This T cell receptor (beta chain) was documented in a study of cytomegalovirus exposure and HLA in healthy donors. In the PCR, 60 Vbeta and 13 Jbeta primers were used. TCRdb's table, derived via immunoSEQ multiplex PCR, lists solely in-frame clones and lacks some. Here the sample table reports 140,000 or so clones. For this clone: The antigen is not known.

Study-level results: It was reported that TCR beta sequences correctly inferred the HLA-A and HLA-B alleles for most subjects.

The receptor was derived from a male donor in good health and CMV-seronegative. The specimen was PBMCs.

For the CDR3, the DNA is TGTGCCTGGAGGGGGGGAAAGGGTAATTCACCCCTCCACTTT. This codes for CAWRGGKGNSPLHF. The chain joins TRBV30 to TRBJ1-6; D might be TRBD1 (5 bases). Germline V CDR1 and CDR2: GTSNPN, SVGIG (reference sequence). Trimming pared 3 bases from V and 6 bases from J, leaving 12 bases between. The CDR3 has 14 amino acids.